Following are 14 T cell receptor beta chains from one sample sequenced in a study of cytomegalovirus exposure and HLA in healthy donors. Primers: 60 Vbeta forward and 13 Jbeta reverse. Generated by immunoSEQ multiplex PCR, the TCRdb table keeps only in-frame clones and is missing some. The table lists about 140,000 clones. Specimen: PBMCs. The receptors stem from a male donor in good health and CMV-seronegative.

The chain recombines TRBV27 with TRBJ2-7, with D perhaps matching TRBD2 (6 bases). Trimming cost V 4 bases and J 1 base, with 14 bases left between them. The V gene's germline CDR1 is MNHEY and CDR2 SMNVEV (reference sequence). The CDR3 is made up of 15 amino acids. The CDR3 DNA follows: TGTGCCAGCAGTTCCCGCCGAGGAGGGTCCTACGAGCAGTACTTC. It specifies CASSSRRGGSYEQYF.

Turning to this clone: At the DNA level, this CDR3 is encoded by other sequences in the same sample as well. The J gene is TRBJ1-1, the V gene TRBV18, with TRBD1 as a possible D gene (6 bases). The CDR3 totals 16 residues. V dropped 3 bases and J dropped 1 base, with 15 bases sitting between them. The germline V gene has CDR1 KGHSH and CDR2 LQKENI. The CDR3 loop reads CASSPTTGTKNTEAFF. Written as DNA, the CDR3 is TGTGCCAGCTCACCTACGACCGGGACAAAGAACACTGAAGCTTTCTTT.

The V and J genes are TRBV6-5 and TRBJ1-2; D is ambiguous. The CDR3 is 14 residues long. Germline V CDR1 and CDR2: MNHEY, SVGAGI. V shed 4 bases and J shed 6 bases, with 15 bases lying between them. The CDR3 protein is CASSFSSRSHGYTF. DNA of the CDR3: TGTGCCAGCAGTTTCTCCTCGCGGAGCCATGGCTACACCTTC.

The V gene is TRBV5-1, the J gene TRBJ2-4, with 8 bases that match TRBD1. The V and J ends lost 4 bases and 7 bases, in that order; junction bases with no gene match: 19. The CDR3 is 18 residues long. In germline, CDR1 is SGHRS, CDR2 YFSETQ. The CDR3 reads CASSRQPGQELSGNIQYF. CDR3 nucleotide sequence: TGCGCCAGCAGCCGCCAGCCGGGACAGGAGCTATCCGGGAACATTCAGTACTTC. Drawing the rest from reference TRBV5-1 and TRBJ2-4, the complete variable domain is KAGVTQTPRYLIKTRGQQVTLSCSPISGHRSVSWYQQTPGQGLQFLFEYFSETQRNKGNFPGRFSGRQFSNSRSEMNVSTLELGDSALYLCASSRQPGQELSGNIQYFGAGTRLSVL.

The rearrangement uses TRBV5-1 and TRBJ2-2, with 8 bases identical to TRBD2. V was clipped by 8 bases and J by 0 bases; unmatched bases: 3. Germline CDR1 SGHRS, CDR2 YFSETQ. CDR3 length: 14 amino acids. CDR3 protein: CASVAGSNTGELFF. CDR3 nucleotide sequence: TGCGCCAGTGTAGCGGGATCGAACACCGGGGAGCTGTTTTTT.

The rearrangement uses TRBV5-6 and TRBJ2-1; tentative D call: TRBD1 (6 bases). CDR1 and CDR2 (germline): SGHDT, YYEEEE. The CDR3 has 15 amino acids. With 4 bases removed from V and 2 bases from J, the gap between germline ends came to 13 bases. The CDR3 DNA reads as TGTGCCAGCAGCCCCGACAGGAAAACCTACAATGAGCAGTTCTTC. Its translation is CASSPDRKTYNEQFF.

This chain joins TRBV7-9 and TRBJ2-3; 9 nucleotides line up with TRBD1. Germline V gene sequence: CDR1 SEHNR, CDR2 FQNEAQ (reference sequence). The junction had 8 bases not matched to a gene; V was cut back by 4 bases and J by 3 bases. This CDR3 is 16 amino acids long. The CDR3 loop reads CASSSNTGTGTDTQYF. The CDR3 coding sequence is TGTGCCAGCAGCTCAAATACCGGGACAGGGACAGATACGCAGTATTTT. The complete variable domain, with remaining parts taken from reference TRBV7-9 and TRBJ2-3, reads DTGVSQNPRHKITKRGQNVTFRCDPISEHNRLYWYRQTLGQGPEFLTYFQNEAQLEKSRLLSDRFSAERPKGSFSTLEIQRTEQGDSAMYLCASSSNTGTGTDTQYFGPGTRLTVL.

The chain employs TRBV6-1 and TRBJ2-1, with 8 positions matching TRBD1. The trim removed 2 bases at V and 7 bases at J, leaving 4 bases unmatched. This CDR3 is built from 14 residues. The germline CDR1 and CDR2 sequences are MNHNS and SASEGT. The CDR3 sequence is CASSERDRWNEQFF. The CDR3 nucleotides read TGTGCCAGCAGTGAAAGGGACAGGTGGAATGAGCAGTTCTTC.

Here the CDR3 reads CASSPGTSGRNTGELFF. The DNA for the CDR3 is TGCGCCAGCAGCCCCGGGACTAGCGGGAGAAATACCGGGGAGCTGTTTTTT. The chain combines TRBV5-1 with TRBJ2-2; TRBD2 aligns across 14 bases. V lost 4 bases, J lost 5 bases, and 7 bases stayed unmatched. The CDR3 covers 17 residues. From germline, CDR1 is SGHRS and CDR2 YFSETQ.

This chain links TRBV27 with TRBJ2-3; 11 positions agree with TRBD2. From germline, CDR1 is MNHEY and CDR2 SMNVEV (reference sequence). CDR3 length: 18 residues. With V trimmed by 2 bases and J by 0 bases, 7 bases remained unmatched. The CDR3 region has the DNA TGTGCCAGCAGTTTACTTGGGACTAGCGGATCTAGCACAGATACGCAGTATTTT. Translated: CASSLLGTSGSSTDTQYF.

The gene calls are TRBV30 and TRBJ1-2, with D perhaps TRBD1 (5 bases). Germline V CDR1 and CDR2: GTSNPN, SVGIG (reference sequence). V shed 4 bases and J shed 8 bases, with 17 bases lying between them. The CDR3 has 13 residues. The CDR3 DNA sequence: TGTGCCTGGACGCAGGGAAACGAATTCGGCTACACCTTC. Protein: CAWTQGNEFGYTF.

V is TRBV7-9 and J is TRBJ2-7; 9 bases are shared with TRBD2. Per germline, CDR1 SEHNR and CDR2 FQNEAQ (reference sequence). The junction had 3 bases not matched to a gene; V was cut back by 1 base and J by 2 bases. The CDR3 runs 15 residues. CDR3 region: CASSLGSGRTYEQYF. In nucleotides, the CDR3 is TGTGCCAGCAGCTTAGGTAGCGGGAGAACCTACGAGCAGTACTTC.

This rearrangement joins TRBV30 to TRBJ2-3, with D perhaps matching TRBD2 (6 bases). Deletions cut 2 bases from V and 4 bases from J, with 13 bases between. Germline V gene lookup returns CDR1 GTSNPN and CDR2 SVGIG (reference sequence). This CDR3 comprises 14 residues. This chain's CDR3 is CAWSMDWGADTQYF. CDR3 bases: TGTGCCTGGAGTATGGACTGGGGGGCAGATACGCAGTATTTT.

V and J are TRBV25-1 and TRBJ2-7; possible D gene TRBD1, 5 bases. Trimming pared 5 bases from V and 7 bases from J, leaving 9 bases between. Germline CDR1 is MGHDK and CDR2 is SYGVNS. The CDR3 sequence is 11 residues long. The CDR3 nucleotides are TGTGCCAGCAGTTGGGGCGTGGAGCAGTACTTC. Its protein product is CASSWGVEQYF.